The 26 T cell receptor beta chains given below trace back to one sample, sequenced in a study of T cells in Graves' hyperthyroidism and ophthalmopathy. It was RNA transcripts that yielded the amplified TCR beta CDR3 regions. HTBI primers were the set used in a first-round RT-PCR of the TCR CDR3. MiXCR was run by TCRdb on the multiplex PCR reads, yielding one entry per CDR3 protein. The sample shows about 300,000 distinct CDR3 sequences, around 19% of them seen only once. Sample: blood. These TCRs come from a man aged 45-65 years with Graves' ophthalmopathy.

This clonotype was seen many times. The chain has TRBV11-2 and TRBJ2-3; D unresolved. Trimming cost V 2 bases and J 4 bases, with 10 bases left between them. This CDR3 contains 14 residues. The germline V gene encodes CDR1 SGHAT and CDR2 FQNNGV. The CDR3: CASSLIVLSDTQYF. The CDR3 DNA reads TGTGCCAGCAGCTTAATCGTTCTCTCAGATACGCAGTATTTT. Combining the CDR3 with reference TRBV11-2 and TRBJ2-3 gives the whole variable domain EAGVAQSPRYKIIEKRQSVAFWCNPISGHATLYWYQQILGQGPKLLIQFQNNGVVDDSQLPKDRFSAERLKGVDSTLKIQPAKLEDSAVYLCASSLIVLSDTQYFGPGTRLTVL.

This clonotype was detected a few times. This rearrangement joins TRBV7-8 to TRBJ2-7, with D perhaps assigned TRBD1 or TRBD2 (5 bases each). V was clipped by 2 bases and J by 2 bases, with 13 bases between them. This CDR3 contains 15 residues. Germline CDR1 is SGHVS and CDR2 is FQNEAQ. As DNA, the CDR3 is TGTGCCAGCAGCTTAATGGACGGGGCGCCCTACGAGCAGTACTTC. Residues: CASSLMDGAPYEQYF.

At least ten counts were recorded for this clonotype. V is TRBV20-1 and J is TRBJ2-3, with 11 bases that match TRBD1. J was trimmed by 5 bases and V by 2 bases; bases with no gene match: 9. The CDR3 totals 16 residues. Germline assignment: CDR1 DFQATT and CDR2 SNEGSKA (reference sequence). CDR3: CSARPTDRGHGDTQYF. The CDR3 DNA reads TGCAGTGCTAGACCCACGGACAGGGGGCATGGAGATACGCAGTATTTT.

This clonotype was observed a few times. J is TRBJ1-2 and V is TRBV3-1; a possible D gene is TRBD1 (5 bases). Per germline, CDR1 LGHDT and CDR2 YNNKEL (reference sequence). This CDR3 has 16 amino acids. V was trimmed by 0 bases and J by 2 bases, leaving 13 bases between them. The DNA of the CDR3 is TGTGCCAGCAGCCAAGATTTTGGAGACAGCAACTATGGCTACACCTTC. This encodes CASSQDFGDSNYGYTF.

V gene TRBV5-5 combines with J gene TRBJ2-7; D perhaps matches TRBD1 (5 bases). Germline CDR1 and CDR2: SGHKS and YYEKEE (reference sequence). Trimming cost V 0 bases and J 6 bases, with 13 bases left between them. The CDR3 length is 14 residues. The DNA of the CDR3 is TGTGCCAGCAGCTTGGAAGGGCAGGGCCTCGAGCAGTACTTC. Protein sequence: CASSLEGQGLEQYF.

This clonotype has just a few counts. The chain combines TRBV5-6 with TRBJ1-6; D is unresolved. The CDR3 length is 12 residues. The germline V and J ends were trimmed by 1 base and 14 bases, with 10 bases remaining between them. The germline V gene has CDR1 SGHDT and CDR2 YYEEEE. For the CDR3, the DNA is TGTGCCAGCAGCTTGCGGGGTCAGGCCCTCCACTTT. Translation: CASSLRGQALHF. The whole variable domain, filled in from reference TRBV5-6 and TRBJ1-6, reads DAGVTQSPTHLIKTRGQQVTLRCSPKSGHDTVSWYQQALGQGPQFIFQYYEEEERQRGNFPDRFSGHQFPNYSSELNVNALLLGDSALYLCASSLRGQALHFGNGTRLTVT.

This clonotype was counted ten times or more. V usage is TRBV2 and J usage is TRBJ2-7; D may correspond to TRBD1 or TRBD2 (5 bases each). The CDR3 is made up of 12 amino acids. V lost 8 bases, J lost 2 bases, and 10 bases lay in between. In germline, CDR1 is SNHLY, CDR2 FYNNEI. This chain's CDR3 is CASLRGAYEQYF. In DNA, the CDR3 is TGTGCCAGCCTTAGAGGGGCCTACGAGCAGTACTTC. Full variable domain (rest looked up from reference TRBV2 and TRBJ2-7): EPEVTQTPSHQVTQMGQEVILRCVPISNHLYFYWYRQILGQKVEFLVSFYNNEISEKSEIFDDQFSVERPDGSNFTLKIRSTKLEDSAMYFCASLRGAYEQYFGPGTRLTVT.

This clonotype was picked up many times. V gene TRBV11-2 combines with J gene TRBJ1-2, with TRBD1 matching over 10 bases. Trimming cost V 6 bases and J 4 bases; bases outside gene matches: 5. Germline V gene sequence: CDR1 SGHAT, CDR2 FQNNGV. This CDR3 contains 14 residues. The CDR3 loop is CASRSTGGSYGYTF. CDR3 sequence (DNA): TGTGCCAGCAGGTCGACAGGGGGCAGCTATGGCTACACCTTC.

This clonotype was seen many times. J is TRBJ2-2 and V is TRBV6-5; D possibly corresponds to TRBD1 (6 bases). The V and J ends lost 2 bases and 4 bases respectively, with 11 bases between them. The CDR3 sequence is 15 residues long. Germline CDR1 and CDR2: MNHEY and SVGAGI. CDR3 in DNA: TGTGCCAGCAGTTACGACCCGACAGGCACCGGGGAGCTGTTTTTT. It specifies CASSYDPTGTGELFF.

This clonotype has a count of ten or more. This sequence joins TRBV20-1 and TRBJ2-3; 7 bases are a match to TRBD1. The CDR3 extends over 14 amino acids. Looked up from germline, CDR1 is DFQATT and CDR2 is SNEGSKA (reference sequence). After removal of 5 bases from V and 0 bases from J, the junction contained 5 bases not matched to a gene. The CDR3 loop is CSAWDSTSTDTQYF. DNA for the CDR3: TGCAGTGCTTGGGACAGTACTAGCACAGATACGCAGTATTTT.

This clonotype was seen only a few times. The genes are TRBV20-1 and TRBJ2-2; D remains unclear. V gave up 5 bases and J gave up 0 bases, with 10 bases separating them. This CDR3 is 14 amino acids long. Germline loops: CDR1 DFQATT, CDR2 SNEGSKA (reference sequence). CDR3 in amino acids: CSAQGRSNTGELFF. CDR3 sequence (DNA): TGCAGTGCTCAAGGGCGGTCGAACACCGGGGAGCTGTTTTTT.

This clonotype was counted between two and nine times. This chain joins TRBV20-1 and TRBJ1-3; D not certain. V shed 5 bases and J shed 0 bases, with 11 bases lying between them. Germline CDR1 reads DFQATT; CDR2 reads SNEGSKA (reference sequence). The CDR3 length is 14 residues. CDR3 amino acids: CSAPSLNSGNTIYF. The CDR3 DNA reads TGCAGTGCTCCATCTCTGAACTCTGGAAACACCATATATTTT.

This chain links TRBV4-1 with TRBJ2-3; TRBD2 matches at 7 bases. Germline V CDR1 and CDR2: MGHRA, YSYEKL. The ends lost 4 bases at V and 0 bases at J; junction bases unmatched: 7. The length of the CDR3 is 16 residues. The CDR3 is CASSRLTSASTDTQYF. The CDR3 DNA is TGCGCCAGCAGCCGGCTCACTAGCGCCAGCACAGATACGCAGTATTTT.

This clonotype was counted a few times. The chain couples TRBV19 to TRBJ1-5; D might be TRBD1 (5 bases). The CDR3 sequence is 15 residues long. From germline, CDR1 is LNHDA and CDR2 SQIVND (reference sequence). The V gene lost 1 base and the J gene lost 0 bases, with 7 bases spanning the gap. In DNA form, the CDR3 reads TGTGCCAGTAGTATAGGACAGAATAGCAATCAGCCCCAGCATTTT. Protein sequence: CASSIGQNSNQPQHF. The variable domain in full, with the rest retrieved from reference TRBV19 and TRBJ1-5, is DGGITQSPKYLFRKEGQNVTLSCEQNLNHDAMYWYRQDPGQGLRLIYYSQIVNDFQKGDIAEGYSVSREKKESFPLTVTSAQKNPTAFYLCASSIGQNSNQPQHFGDGTRLSIL.

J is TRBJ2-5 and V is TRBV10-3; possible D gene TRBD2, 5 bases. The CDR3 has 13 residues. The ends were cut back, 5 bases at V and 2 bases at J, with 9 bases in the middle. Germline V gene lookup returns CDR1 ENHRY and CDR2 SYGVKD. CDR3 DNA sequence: TGTGCCATCAGTTGGACGGGGCAAGAGACCCAGTACTTC. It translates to CAISWTGQETQYF.

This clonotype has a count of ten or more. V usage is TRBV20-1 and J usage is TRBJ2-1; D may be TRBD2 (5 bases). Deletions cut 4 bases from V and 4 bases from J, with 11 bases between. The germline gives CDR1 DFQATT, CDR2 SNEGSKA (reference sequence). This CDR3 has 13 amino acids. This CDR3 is CSATSTKYNEQFF. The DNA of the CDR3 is TGCAGTGCTACTTCGACTAAGTACAATGAGCAGTTCTTC.

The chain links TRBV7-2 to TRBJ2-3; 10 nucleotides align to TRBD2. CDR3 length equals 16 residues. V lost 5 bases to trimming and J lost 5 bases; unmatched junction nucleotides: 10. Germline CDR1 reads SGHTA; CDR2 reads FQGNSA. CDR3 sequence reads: CASSPRASGGLDTQYF. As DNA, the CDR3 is TGTGCCAGCAGCCCACGAGCTAGCGGGGGCCTAGATACGCAGTATTTT. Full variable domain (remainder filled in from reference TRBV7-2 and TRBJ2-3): GAGVSQSPSNKVTEKGKDVELRCDPISGHTALYWYRQSLGQGLEFLIYFQGNSAPDKSGLPSDRFSAERTGGSVSTLTIQRTQQEDSAVYLCASSPRASGGLDTQYFGPGTRLTVL.

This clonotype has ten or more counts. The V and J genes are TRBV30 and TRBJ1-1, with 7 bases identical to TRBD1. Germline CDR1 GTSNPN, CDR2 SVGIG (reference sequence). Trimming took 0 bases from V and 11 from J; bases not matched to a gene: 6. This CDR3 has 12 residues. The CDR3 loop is CAWSVLGTVAFF. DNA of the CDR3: TGTGCCTGGAGTGTTCTGGGGACAGTGGCTTTCTTT.

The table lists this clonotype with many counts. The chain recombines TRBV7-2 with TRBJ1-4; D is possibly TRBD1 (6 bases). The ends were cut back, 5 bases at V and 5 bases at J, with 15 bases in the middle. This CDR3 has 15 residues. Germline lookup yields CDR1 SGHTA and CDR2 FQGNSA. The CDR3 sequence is CASSPIAGANEKLFF. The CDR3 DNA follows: TGTGCCAGCAGCCCTATAGCAGGGGCCAATGAAAAACTGTTTTTT.

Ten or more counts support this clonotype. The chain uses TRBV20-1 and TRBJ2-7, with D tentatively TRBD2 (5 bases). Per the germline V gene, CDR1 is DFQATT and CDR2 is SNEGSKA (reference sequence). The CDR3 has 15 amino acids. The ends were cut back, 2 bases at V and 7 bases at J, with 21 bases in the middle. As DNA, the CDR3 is TGCAGTGCTAGACTCACCTCGGGGTACGGGGTGGAGCAGTACTTC. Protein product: CSARLTSGYGVEQYF.

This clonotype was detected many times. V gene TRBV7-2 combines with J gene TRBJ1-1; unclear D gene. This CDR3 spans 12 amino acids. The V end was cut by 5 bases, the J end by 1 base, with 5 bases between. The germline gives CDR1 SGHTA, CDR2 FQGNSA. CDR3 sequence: CASSKGNTEAFF. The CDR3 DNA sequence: TGTGCCAGCAGCAAGGGGAACACTGAAGCTTTCTTT.

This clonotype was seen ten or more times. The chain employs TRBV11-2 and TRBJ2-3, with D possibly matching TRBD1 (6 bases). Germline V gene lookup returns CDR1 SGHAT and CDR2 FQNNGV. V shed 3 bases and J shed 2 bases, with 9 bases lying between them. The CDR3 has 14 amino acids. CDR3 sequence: CASSFGQSTDTQYF. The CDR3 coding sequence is TGTGCCAGCAGCTTCGGACAGTCCACAGATACGCAGTATTTT.

CDR3 loop: CASRNTGGGGDTQYF. As DNA, the CDR3 is TGTGCCAGCAGGAATACAGGGGGCGGAGGGGATACGCAGTATTTT. This sequence joins TRBV6-1 and TRBJ2-3; 9 bases align to TRBD1. The trim removed 6 bases at V and 6 bases at J, leaving 10 bases unmatched. The germline CDR1 and CDR2 sequences are MNHNS and SASEGT. The CDR3 sequence is 15 residues long.

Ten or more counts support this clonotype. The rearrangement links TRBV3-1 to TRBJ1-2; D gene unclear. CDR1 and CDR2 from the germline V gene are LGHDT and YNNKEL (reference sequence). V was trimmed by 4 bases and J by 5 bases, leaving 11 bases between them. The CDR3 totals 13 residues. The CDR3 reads CASSPGGMYGYTF. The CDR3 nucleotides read TGTGCCAGCAGCCCGGGAGGGATGTATGGCTACACCTTC.

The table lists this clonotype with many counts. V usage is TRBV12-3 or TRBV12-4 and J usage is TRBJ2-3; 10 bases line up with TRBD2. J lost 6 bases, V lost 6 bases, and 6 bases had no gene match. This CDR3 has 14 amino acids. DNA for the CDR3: TGTGCCAGCAGACCTAGCGGGAGACCTGATACGCAGTATTTT. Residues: CASRPSGRPDTQYF.

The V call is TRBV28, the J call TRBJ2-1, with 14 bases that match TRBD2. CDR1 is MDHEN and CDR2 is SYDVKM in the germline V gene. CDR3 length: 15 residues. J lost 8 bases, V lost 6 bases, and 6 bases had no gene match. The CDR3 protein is CASSYGTSGSDEQFF. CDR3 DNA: TGTGCCAGCAGCTACGGGACTAGCGGGAGTGATGAGCAGTTCTTC.